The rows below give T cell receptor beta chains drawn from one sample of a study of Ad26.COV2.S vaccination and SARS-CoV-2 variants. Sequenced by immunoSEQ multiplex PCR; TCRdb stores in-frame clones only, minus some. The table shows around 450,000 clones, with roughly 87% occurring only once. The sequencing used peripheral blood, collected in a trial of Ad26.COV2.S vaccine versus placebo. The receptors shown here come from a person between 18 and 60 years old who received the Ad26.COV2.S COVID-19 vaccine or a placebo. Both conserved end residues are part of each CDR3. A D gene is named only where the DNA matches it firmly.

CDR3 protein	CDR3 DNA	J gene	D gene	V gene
CASSPRQGTYEQYF	TGTGCCAGTAGTCCAAGACAGGGGACCTACGAGCAGTACTTC	TRBJ2-7	TRBD1	TRBV19
CASSLWTNTYNEQFF	TGTGCCAGCAGCTTGTGGACAAACACCTACAATGAGCAGTTCTTC	TRBJ2-1	.	TRBV5-6
CASRDQGGGTYEQYF	TGTGCCAGCAGAGACCAGGGGGGTGGGACCTACGAGCAGTACTTC	TRBJ2-7	.	TRBV28
CASSLGVQPQHF	TGTGCCAGCAGTTTGGGGGTTCAGCCCCAGCATTTT	TRBJ1-5	.	TRBV12-3/TRBV12-4
CASSYGDGSTDTQYF	TGTGCCAGCAGTTACGGGGATGGTAGCACAGATACGCAGTATTTT	TRBJ2-3	.	TRBV6-5
CASRLKGGDGNTIYF	TGTGCCAGCAGACTTAAAGGGGGGGACGGAAACACCATATATTTT	TRBJ1-3	.	TRBV11-2
CASSPPFGSGSYNEQFF	TGTGCCAGCTCACCACCGTTCGGGAGCGGCTCCTACAATGAGCAGTTCTTC	TRBJ2-1	.	TRBV18
CASSLGRTYNSPLHF	TGTGCCAGCAGCTTAGGACGGACCTATAATTCACCCCTCCACTTT	TRBJ1-6	.	TRBV7-2
CASSHLRGPEAFF	TGTGCCAGCAGCCATCTCCGGGGACCCGAAGCTTTCTTT	TRBJ1-1	.	TRBV14
CASSFAEKLFF	TGTGCCAGCAGTTTCGCCGAAAAACTGTTTTTT	TRBJ1-4	.	TRBV28
CASSLESGELFF	TGTGCCAGCAGCTTAGAGAGCGGGGAGCTGTTTTTT	TRBJ2-2	.	TRBV11-3
CASSGSIVGGFTGELFF	TGTGCCAGTAGTGGGTCCATCGTTGGGGGGTTCACCGGGGAGCTGTTTTTT	TRBJ2-2	.	TRBV19
CASSPRKTNEKLFF	TGTGCCAGCAGCCCCAGGAAGACTAATGAAAAACTGTTTTTT	TRBJ1-4	.	TRBV3-1/TRBV3-2
CASSYLRGNTGELFF	TGTGCCAGCAGTTACTTGCGGGGGAACACCGGGGAGCTGTTTTTT	TRBJ2-2	.	TRBV6-2/TRBV6-3
CATSDTGQGNEKLFF	TGTGCCACCAGTGATACAGGACAGGGCAATGAAAAACTGTTTTTT	TRBJ1-4	TRBD1	TRBV24-1
CASSNSGSSYNEQFF	TGTGCCAGCAGTAATAGCGGCAGCTCCTACAATGAGCAGTTCTTC	TRBJ2-1	.	TRBV6-5
CASSTHWGLGRVKDTNIQYF	TGTGCCAGCAGTACCCATTGGGGACTAGGCCGGGTTAAAGACACAAACATTCAGTACTTC	TRBJ2-4	TRBD2	TRBV13
CASLGVSGSAGELFF	TGTGCCAGCTTGGGAGTTAGCGGGAGTGCCGGGGAGCTGTTTTTT	TRBJ2-2	TRBD2	TRBV2
CASSQGEPDEKLFF	TGCGCCAGCAGCCAAGGCGAGCCTGACGAAAAACTGTTTTTT	TRBJ1-4	.	TRBV4-3
CSVGGQGDIGEQYF	TGCAGCGTTGGAGGACAGGGGGACATTGGCGAGCAGTACTTC	TRBJ2-7	TRBD1	TRBV29-1